This T cell receptor (beta chain) was sequenced for a study of cytomegalovirus exposure and HLA in healthy donors. The CDR3 totals 13 residues. CDR1 is SEHNR, CDR2 FQNEAQ, per germline (reference sequence). Trimming pared 5 bases from V and 6 bases from J, leaving 13 bases between. The PCR was carried out with 60 Vbeta primers and 13 Jbeta primers. Using immunoSEQ multiplex PCR, the repertoire was profiled, and TCRdb retains in-frame clones only, with some absent. The table has about 59,000 clones, 80% seen once. V usage is TRBV7-9 and J usage is TRBJ1-1; tentatively, D is TRBD1 (5 bases). This receptor was identified in a woman between 40 and 55 years old in good health and CMV-seronegative. The sample comprised PBMCs. CDR3 sequence: CASSIGAIAEAFF. The CDR3 DNA reads as TGTGCCAGCAGCATTGGGGCTATAGCTGAAGCTTTCTTT.